This record concerns one TCR beta chain sequence. The antigen is unknown. The source of the sample is a study of T cells after yellow fever vaccination. Study-level results: On re-exposure, the response was weaker but peaked faster, at day 5 versus 15. A minor fraction of clonotypes spanned both CD4 and CD8 compartments.

From the 5' RACE reads, TCRdb called clonotypes with MiXCR, one entry per CDR3 protein. The sample contains 400,000 or so distinct CDR3 sequences, 18% of which appear only once. The CDR3 runs to 16 residues. CDR1 SGHKS and CDR2 YYEKEE come from the germline V gene (reference sequence). The V end lost 0 bases, the J end lost 2 bases, and 12 bases lay between the germline ends. The sequencing here drew on PBMCs, taken before the yellow fever booster vaccination. The clonotype was recovered from a man between 18 and 29 years old who received the YFV17D yellow fever vaccine. The rearrangement joins TRBV5-5 to TRBJ1-5; D remains ambiguous. The CDR3 protein is CASSLAEGGGNQPQHF. CDR3 sequence (DNA): TGTGCCAGCAGCTTGGCCGAGGGTGGGGGCAATCAGCCCCAGCATTTT.